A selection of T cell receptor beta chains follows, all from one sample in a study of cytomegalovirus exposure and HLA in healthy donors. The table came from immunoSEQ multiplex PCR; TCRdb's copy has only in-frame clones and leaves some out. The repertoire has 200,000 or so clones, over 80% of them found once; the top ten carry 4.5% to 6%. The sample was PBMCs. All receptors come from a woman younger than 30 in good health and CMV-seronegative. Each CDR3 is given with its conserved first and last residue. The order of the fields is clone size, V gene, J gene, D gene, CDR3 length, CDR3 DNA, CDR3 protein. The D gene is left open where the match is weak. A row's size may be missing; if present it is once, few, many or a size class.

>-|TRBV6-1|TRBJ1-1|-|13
TGTGCCAGCAGGGAGGACAGCCCGCGGGAAGCTTTCTTT
CASREDSPREAFF
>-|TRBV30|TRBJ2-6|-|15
TGTGCCTGGAGTATCCAGACAGGAGGGGCCAACGTCCTGACTTTC
CAWSIQTGGANVLTF
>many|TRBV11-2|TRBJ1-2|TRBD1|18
TGTGCCAGCAGCTTAGATTTTTGGACAGGGGGCCTTGGCTATGGCTACACCTTC
CASSLDFWTGGLGYGYTF
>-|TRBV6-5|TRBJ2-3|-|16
TGTGCCAGCAGTTACTCGAGACAGAAGGGACAAGATACGCAGTATTTT
CASSYSRQKGQDTQYF
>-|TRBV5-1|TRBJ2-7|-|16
TGCGCCAGCAGCTTGGGTGGCGCGGGCACATCCTACGAGCAGTACTTC
CASSLGGAGTSYEQYF
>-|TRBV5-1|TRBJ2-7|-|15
TGCGCCAGCGGCATTGGGCCAGGGGAGATTAGGGAGCAGTACTTC
CASGIGPGEIREQYF
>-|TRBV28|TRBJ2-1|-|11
TGTGCCAGCAGGGTGTGGAATGAGCAGTTCTTC
CASRVWNEQFF
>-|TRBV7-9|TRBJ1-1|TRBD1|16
TGTGCCAGCAGCTACGTGGTTCGACAGGGAGGGACTGAAGCTTTCTTT
CASSYVVRQGGTEAFF
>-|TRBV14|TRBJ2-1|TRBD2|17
TGTGCCAGCAGCCAGCTCCCGGGACTAGGGTCCTACAATGAGCAGTTCTTC
CASSQLPGLGSYNEQFF
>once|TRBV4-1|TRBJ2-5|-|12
TGCGCCAGCAGCCAAGCCGAGGGGACCCAGTACTTC
CASSQAEGTQYF
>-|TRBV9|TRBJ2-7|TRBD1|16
TGTGCCAGCAGCGTAGGGGCCGGGACAGCAACCTACGAGCAGTACTTC
CASSVGAGTATYEQYF
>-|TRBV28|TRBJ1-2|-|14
TGTGCCAGCAGCCGGACAGCAGAAAACTATGGCTACACCTTC
CASSRTAENYGYTF
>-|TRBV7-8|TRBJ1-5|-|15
TGTGCCAGCAGCCACCGCGGGGGTTGGAATCAGCCCCAGCATTTT
CASSHRGGWNQPQHF
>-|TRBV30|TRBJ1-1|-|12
TGTGCCTGGACAGTGGACGTGACTGAAGCTTTCTTT
CAWTVDVTEAFF
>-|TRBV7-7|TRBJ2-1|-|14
TGTGCTAGCAGCCAAAACACTGGCGCCAATGAGCAGTTCTTC
CASSQNTGANEQFF
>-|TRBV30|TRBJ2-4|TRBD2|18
TGTGCCTGGAGTTCCCGACTAGCGGGAGGTCTAGCCAAAAACATTCAGTACTTC
CAWSSRLAGGLAKNIQYF
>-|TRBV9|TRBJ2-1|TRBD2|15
TGTGCCAGCAGCGCTTTGGGACTAGCGGGAGATGAGCAGTTCTTC
CASSALGLAGDEQFF
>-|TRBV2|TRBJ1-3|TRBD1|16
TGTGCCAGCAGTGTAACAGGGGGCCTCGCTGGAAACACCATATATTTT
CASSVTGGLAGNTIYF
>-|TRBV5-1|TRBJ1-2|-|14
TGCGCCAGCAGCTTGGGTCAGGGGAACTATGGCTACACCTTC
CASSLGQGNYGYTF
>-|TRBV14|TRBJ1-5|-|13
TGTGCCAGCAGCCAAGGGGGTAATCAGCCCCAGCATTTT
CASSQGGNQPQHF
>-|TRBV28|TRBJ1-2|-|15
TGTGCCAGCAGTCCACGAGACAGGACGGATTATGGCTACACCTTC
CASSPRDRTDYGYTF
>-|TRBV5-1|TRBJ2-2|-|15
TGCGCCAGCAGCTTGTCGGGAGTTCGGACCGGGGAGCTGTTTTTT
CASSLSGVRTGELFF
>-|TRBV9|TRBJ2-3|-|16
TGTGCCAGCAGCGTAGGTGGTGCGCCTTACACAGATACGCAGTATTTT
CASSVGGAPYTDTQYF
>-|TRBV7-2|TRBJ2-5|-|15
TGTGCCAGCAGCTTAGACAGGAGAGCCAAGAGAACCCAGTACTTC
CASSLDRRAKRTQYF